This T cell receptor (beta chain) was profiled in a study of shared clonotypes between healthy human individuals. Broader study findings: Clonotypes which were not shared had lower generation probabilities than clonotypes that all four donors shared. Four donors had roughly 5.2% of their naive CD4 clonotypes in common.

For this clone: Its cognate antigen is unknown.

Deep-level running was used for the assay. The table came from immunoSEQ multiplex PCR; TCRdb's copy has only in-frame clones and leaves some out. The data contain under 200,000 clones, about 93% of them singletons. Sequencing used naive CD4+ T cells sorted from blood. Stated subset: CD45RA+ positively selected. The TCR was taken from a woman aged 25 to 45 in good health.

The CDR3 region has the DNA TGTGCCAGTAGTCCCCGCTATAACACCGGGGAGCTGTTTTTT. Protein: CASSPRYNTGELFF. V gene TRBV19 combines with J gene TRBJ2-2; D is ambiguous. CDR1 and CDR2 (germline): LNHDA, SQIVND (reference sequence). The CDR3 loop spans 14 amino acids. With 5 bases removed from V and 2 bases from J, the gap between germline ends came to 9 bases. Full variable domain (rest looked up from reference TRBV19 and TRBJ2-2): DGGITQSPKYLFRKEGQNVTLSCEQNLNHDAMYWYRQDPGQGLRLIYYSQIVNDFQKGDIAEGYSVSREKKESFPLTVTSAQKNPTAFYLCASSPRYNTGELFFGEGSRLTVL.